This T cell receptor (beta chain) originates from a study of T cells expressing NK-cell markers. At the level of the study: HCMV seropositivity characterized seven of the eight sequenced donors, and seronegativity one.

Per germline, CDR1 MNHNS and CDR2 SASEGT. The CDR3 totals 17 residues. TCRdb reprocessed the 5' RACE reads and stores each CDR3 protein as one record, lacking DNA. Its table records 160,000 or so distinct CDR3 sequences. Regarding the study as a whole: A few donors' CD3+CD56-NKG2C+ cells were dominated by the same clonotypes.

As for this clonotype: Its antigen is unknown.

The chain joins TRBV6-1 to TRBJ2-2; TCRdb indicates TRBD2, and absent DNA this call remains unverified. The clonotype was recovered from a woman between 18 and 75 years old in good health. The sample taken for sequencing was blood T cells: a sorted CD56 or NKG2C T cell subset, CD4+ or CD8+ T cells, or bulk PBMC T cells (not recorded which). CDR3 in amino acids: CASSGTSGGANTGELFF.